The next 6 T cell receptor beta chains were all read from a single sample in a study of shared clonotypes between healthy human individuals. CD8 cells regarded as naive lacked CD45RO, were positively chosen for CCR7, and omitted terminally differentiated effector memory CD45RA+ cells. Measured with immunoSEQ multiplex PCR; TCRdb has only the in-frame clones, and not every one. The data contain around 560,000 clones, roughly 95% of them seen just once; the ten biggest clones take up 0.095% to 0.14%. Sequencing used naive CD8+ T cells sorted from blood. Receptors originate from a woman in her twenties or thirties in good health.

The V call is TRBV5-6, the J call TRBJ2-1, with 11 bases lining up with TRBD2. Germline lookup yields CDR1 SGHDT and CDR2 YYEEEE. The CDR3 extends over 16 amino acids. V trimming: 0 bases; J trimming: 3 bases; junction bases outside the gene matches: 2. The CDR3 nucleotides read TGTGCCAGCAGCTTGGGACTAGCGGGGTACTACAATGAGCAGTTCTTC. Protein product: CASSLGLAGYYNEQFF.

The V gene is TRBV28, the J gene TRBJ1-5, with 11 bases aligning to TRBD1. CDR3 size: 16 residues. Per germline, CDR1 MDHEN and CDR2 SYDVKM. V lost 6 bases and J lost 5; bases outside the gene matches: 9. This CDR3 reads CASSPGTGGRHQPQHF. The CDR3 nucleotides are TGTGCCAGCAGCCCTGGGACAGGGGGAAGACATCAGCCCCAGCATTTT.

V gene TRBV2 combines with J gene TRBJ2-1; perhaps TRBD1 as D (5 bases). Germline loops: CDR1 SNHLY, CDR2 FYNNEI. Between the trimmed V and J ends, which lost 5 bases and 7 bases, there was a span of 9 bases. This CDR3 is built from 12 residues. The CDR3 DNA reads TGTGCCAGCAGTTCGACAGTAAATGAGCAGTTCTTC. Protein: CASSSTVNEQFF. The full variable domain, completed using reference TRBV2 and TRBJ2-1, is EPEVTQTPSHQVTQMGQEVILRCVPISNHLYFYWYRQILGQKVEFLVSFYNNEISEKSEIFDDQFSVERPDGSNFTLKIRSTKLEDSAMYFCASSSTVNEQFFGPGTRLTVL.

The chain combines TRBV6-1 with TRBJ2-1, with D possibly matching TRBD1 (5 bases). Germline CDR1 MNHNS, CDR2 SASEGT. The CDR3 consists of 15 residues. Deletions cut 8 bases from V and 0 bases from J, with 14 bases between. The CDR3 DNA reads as TGTGCCAGCTTCATGCTGCAGGGCTCCTACAATGAGCAGTTCTTC. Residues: CASFMLQGSYNEQFF.

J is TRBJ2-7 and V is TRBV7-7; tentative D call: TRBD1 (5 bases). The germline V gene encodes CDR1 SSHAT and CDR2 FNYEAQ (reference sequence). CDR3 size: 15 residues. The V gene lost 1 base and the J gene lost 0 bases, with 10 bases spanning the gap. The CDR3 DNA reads TGTGCCAGCAGCTTAGGACAGTCGACCTCCTACGAGCAGTACTTC. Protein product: CASSLGQSTSYEQYF.

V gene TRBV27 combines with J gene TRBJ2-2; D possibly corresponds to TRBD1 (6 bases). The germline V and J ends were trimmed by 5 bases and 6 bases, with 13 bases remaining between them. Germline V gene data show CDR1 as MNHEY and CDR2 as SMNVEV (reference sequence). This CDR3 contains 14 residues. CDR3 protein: CASSISQGSGELFF. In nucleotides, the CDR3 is TGTGCCAGCAGTATCTCACAGGGCTCCGGGGAGCTGTTTTTT.